This T cell receptor beta chain comes out of a study of neoadjuvant anti-PD-1 for oral cavity cancer. Study-level information: Patients without progression received a fourth nivolumab dose around day 43, then surgical resection on days 50-56.

The assay was immunoSEQ multiplex PCR, and TCRdb's table has in-frame clones only and misses some. The table records around 68,000 clones, 85% to 90% of them present only once. The time point here: after neoadjuvant nivolumab, at surgical resection. Germline CDR1 LNHNV, CDR2 YYDKDF (reference sequence). There are 16 residues in the CDR3. With V trimmed by 5 bases and J by 5 bases, 11 bases remained unmatched. The rearrangement links TRBV15 to TRBJ2-5; 10 nucleotides agree with TRBD1. This TCR was sampled from a person aged 35-79 years with oral cavity squamous cell carcinoma. The sample consisted of PBMCs, taken after nivolumab (anti-PD-1) treatment. Written as DNA, the CDR3 is TGTGCCACCAGCCGTGAGACAGGGGGCCCAGGTGAGACCCAGTACTTC. It codes for CATSRETGGPGETQYF.